A selection of T cell receptor beta chains follows, all from one sample in a study of blood T cells in healthy people across ages. TCRdb reprocessed the 5' RACE reads with MiXCR, giving one entry per CDR3 protein. The data show 450,000 to 700,000 distinct CDR3 sequences, 27% seen once. Specimen: blood. The origin of the receptors is a woman between 65 and 79 years old in good health. Each CDR3 is given with its conserved first and last residue. A D gene is named only where the DNA matches it firmly. Where a row states a size, it is once, few, many or the class of an expanded clone; other rows omit it.

CDR3aa: CASSPLLTGRTDTQYF
CDR3nt: TGTGCCAGCAGCCCGTTATTGACAGGGCGGACAGATACGCAGTATTTT
v_gene: TRBV12-3/TRBV12-4
abundance: .
j_gene: TRBJ2-3
d_gene: TRBD1

CDR3aa: CASSFQSSYNEQFF
CDR3nt: TGCGCCAGCAGCTTCCAGTCTAGCTACAATGAGCAGTTCTTC
v_gene: TRBV5-1
abundance: .
j_gene: TRBJ2-1
d_gene: .

CDR3aa: CASSVEGGPDTQYF
CDR3nt: TGTGCCAGCAGCGTAGAGGGGGGTCCAGATACGCAGTATTTT
v_gene: TRBV9
abundance: .
j_gene: TRBJ2-3
d_gene: .

CDR3aa: CASSYSGGSEQFF
CDR3nt: TGTGCCAGCAGTTATAGCGGGGGGAGTGAGCAGTTCTTC
v_gene: TRBV9
abundance: .
j_gene: TRBJ2-1
d_gene: TRBD2

CDR3aa: CASRLSPYEQYF
CDR3nt: TGTGCCAGCAGGTTGAGCCCCTACGAGCAGTACTTC
v_gene: TRBV27
abundance: .
j_gene: TRBJ2-7
d_gene: .

CDR3aa: CASSGAEGDTEAFF
CDR3nt: TGTGCCAGCAGCGGCGCGGAGGGGGACACTGAAGCTTTCTTT
v_gene: TRBV6-6
abundance: .
j_gene: TRBJ1-1
d_gene: .

CDR3aa: CASSLGGINEQYF
CDR3nt: TGTGCCAGCAGTTTAGGTGGGATCAACGAGCAGTACTTC
v_gene: TRBV12-3/TRBV12-4
abundance: .
j_gene: TRBJ2-7
d_gene: .

CDR3aa: CASSQREQGLSDTQYF
CDR3nt: TGTGCCAGCAGCCAAAGAGAACAGGGGCTTTCAGATACGCAGTATTTT
v_gene: TRBV4-2
abundance: few
j_gene: TRBJ2-3
d_gene: TRBD1

CDR3aa: CASSLASFEQFF
CDR3nt: TGTGCCAGCAGTTTAGCTAGTTTTGAGCAGTTCTTC
v_gene: TRBV12-3/TRBV12-4
abundance: many
j_gene: TRBJ2-1
d_gene: .

CDR3aa: CASSSLTGTNLF
CDR3nt: TGTGCCAGCAGCTCGCTGACAGGGACCAACCTCTTC
v_gene: TRBV7-9
abundance: .
j_gene: TRBJ1-2
d_gene: TRBD1